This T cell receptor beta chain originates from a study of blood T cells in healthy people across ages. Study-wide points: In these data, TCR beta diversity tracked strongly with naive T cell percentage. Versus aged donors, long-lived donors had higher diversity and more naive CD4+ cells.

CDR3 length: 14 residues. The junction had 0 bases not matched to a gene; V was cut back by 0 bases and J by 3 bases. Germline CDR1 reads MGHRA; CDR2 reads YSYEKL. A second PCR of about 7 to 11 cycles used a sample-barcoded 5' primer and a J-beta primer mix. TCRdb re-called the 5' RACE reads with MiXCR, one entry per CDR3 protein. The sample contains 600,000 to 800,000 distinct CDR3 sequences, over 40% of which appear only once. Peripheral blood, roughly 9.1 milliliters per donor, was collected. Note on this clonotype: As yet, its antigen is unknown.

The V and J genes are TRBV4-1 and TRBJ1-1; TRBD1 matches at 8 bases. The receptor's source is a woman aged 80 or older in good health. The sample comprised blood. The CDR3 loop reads CASSQEDRDTEAFF. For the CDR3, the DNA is TGCGCCAGCAGCCAAGAGGACAGGGACACTGAAGCTTTCTTT.